Below, one T cell receptor (beta chain) is given with its context. Its target is unknown. Germline V CDR1 and CDR2: SGHRS, YFSETQ. The CDR3 extends over 15 amino acids. Trimming left V 0 bases short and J 3 bases short, with 13 bases between. This record comes from a study of cytotoxic CD8 clonotypes in ibrutinib-treated CLL. Study details: For this cohort, patients were some eleven relapsed/refractory and some 15 treatment-naive, while roughly 17 were IGHV unmutated.

Depths of 1 in 200,000 to 1 in 1 million T cells were the sequencing target. Profiled with immunoSEQ multiplex PCR; TCRdb holds only in-frame clones, not every one. The sample lists about 130,000 clones; 75% to 85% were seen once. Study-wide results and limits: At progression, clonality fell back toward baseline after rising at ibrutinib response. Patients showed higher baseline clonality than age-matched healthy donors, and it tracked circulating CD8+ T-cell counts.

The V call is TRBV5-1, the J call TRBJ2-7; possible D gene TRBD1, 5 bases. The input for sequencing was PBMCs, taken after 12 months of ibrutinib treatment. This sequence was found in a human donor with chronic lymphocytic leukemia. CDR3 loop: CASSLGVTDSYEQYF. DNA of the CDR3: TGCGCCAGCAGCTTGGGAGTGACAGACAGCTACGAGCAGTACTTC.